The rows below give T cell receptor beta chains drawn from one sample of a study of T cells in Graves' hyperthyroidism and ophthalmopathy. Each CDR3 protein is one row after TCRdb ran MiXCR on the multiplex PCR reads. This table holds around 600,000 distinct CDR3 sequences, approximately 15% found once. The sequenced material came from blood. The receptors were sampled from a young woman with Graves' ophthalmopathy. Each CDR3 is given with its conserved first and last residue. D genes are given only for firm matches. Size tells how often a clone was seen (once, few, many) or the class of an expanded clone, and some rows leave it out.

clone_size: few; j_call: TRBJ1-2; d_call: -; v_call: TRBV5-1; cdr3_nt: TGCGCCAGCAGCTTTCGGGGGTCGGATGGCTACACCTTC; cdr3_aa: CASSFRGSDGYTF
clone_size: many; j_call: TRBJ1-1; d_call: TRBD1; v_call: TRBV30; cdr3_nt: TGTGCCTGGAGTGAGGGGACAGGGCGAAACACTGAAGCTTTCTTT; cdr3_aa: CAWSEGTGRNTEAFF
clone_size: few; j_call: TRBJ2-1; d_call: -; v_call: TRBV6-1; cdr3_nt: TGTGCCAGCAAGTTGAGACACACTCGCTCCTACAATGAGCAGTTCTTC; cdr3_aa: CASKLRHTRSYNEQFF
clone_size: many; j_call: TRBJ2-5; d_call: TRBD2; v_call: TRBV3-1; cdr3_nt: TGTGCCAGCAGCCAAGAGACTAGCGGTCAAGAGACCCAGTACTTC; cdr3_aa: CASSQETSGQETQYF
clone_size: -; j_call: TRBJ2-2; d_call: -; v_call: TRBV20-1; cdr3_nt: TGCAGTGCTAAAAGGACTTCGAACACCGGGGAGCTGTTTTTT; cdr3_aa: CSAKRTSNTGELFF
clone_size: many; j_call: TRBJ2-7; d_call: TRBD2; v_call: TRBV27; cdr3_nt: TGTGCCAGCAGTTTCTCTGGTAGCGGGAGGTCCTACGAGCAGTACTTC; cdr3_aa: CASSFSGSGRSYEQYF
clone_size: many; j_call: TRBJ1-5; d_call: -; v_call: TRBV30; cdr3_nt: TGTGCCTGGAGTGTAGGGCATGGTAGCAATCAGCCCCAGCATTTT; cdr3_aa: CAWSVGHGSNQPQHF
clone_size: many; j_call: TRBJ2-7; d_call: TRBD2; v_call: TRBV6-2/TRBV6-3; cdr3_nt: TGTGCCAGCAACAGCGGGGGAACCTACGAGCAGTACTTC; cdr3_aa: CASNSGGTYEQYF
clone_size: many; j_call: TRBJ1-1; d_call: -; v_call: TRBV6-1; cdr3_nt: TGTGCCAGCAATGCGGGGGGATGGCGGAAGAACACTGAAGCTTTCTTT; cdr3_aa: CASNAGGWRKNTEAFF
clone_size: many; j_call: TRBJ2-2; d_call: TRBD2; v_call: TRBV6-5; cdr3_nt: TGTGCCAGCAGTTACGGGGTGGGACTAGCGGGACAGTGGACCGGGGAGCTGTTTTTT; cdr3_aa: CASSYGVGLAGQWTGELFF
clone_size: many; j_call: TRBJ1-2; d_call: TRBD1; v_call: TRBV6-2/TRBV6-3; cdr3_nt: TGTGCCAGCACCGAGGCCCAGGGGGCGGACTATGGCTACACCTTC; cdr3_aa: CASTEAQGADYGYTF
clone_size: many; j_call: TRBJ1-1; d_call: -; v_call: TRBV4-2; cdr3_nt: TGTGCCAGCAGCCATAGGGAGGGGAACACTGAAGCTTTCTTT; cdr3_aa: CASSHREGNTEAFF
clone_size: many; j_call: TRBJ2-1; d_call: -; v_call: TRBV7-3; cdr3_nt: TGTGCCAGCAGCTTAAAACAGGGTGATGAGCAGTTCTTC; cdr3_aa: CASSLKQGDEQFF
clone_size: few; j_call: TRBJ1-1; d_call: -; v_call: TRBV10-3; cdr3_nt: TGTGCCATCAGTGACACGCGAGCTATGAACACTGAAGCTTTCTTT; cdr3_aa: CAISDTRAMNTEAFF
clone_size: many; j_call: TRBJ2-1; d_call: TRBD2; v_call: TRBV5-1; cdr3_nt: TGCGCCAGCAGCAGCGGGAGGGCCGGCAATGAGCAGTTCTTC; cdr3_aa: CASSSGRAGNEQFF
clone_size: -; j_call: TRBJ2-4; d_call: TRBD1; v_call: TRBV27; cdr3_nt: TGTGCCAGCAGAAGCGGGACAGGGGGGGTAAACATTCAGTACTTC; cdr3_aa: CASRSGTGGVNIQYF
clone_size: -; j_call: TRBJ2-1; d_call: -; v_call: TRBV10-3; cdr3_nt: TGTGCTATCAGAAGCGGAGACAATGAGCAGTTCTTC; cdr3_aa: CAIRSGDNEQFF
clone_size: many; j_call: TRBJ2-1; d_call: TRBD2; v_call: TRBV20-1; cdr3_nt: TGCAGTGCTAGAGATTCGGGGACTAGCGTCAATGAGCAGTTCTTC; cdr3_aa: CSARDSGTSVNEQFF
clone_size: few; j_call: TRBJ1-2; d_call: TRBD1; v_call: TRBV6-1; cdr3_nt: TGTGCCAGCAGTGAAGCGACAGGGCGTCACACCTTC; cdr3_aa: CASSEATGRHTF
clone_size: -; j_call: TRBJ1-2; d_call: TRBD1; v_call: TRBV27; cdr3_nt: TGTGCCAGCAGTCCATACAGGGGCTTAGGGTATGGCTACACCTTC; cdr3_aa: CASSPYRGLGYGYTF
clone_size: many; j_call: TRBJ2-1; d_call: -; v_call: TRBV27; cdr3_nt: TGTGCCAGCATCAGGAGGGGCTACAATGAGCAGTTCTTC; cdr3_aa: CASIRRGYNEQFF
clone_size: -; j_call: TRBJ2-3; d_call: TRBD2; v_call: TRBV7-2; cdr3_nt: TGTGCCAGTGGACGGACTAGCGGGGGCACAGATACGCAGTATTTT; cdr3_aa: CASGRTSGGTDTQYF
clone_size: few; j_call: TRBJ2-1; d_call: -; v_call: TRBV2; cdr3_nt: TGTGCCAGCAGCAAACTTAGGACTGCTGAGCAGTTCTTC; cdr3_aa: CASSKLRTAEQFF
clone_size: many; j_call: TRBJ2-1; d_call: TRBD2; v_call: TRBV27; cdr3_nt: TGTGCCAGCAGTGTACTAGCGGAAGGAGGAAAGTTCTTC; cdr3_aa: CASSVLAEGGKFF
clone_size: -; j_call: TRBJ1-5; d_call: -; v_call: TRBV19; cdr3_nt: TGTGCCAGTAGTACCGGGACCGGGGGGGCTCAGCCCCAGCATTTT; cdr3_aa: CASSTGTGGAQPQHF
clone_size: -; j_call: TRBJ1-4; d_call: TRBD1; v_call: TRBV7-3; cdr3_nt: TGTGCCAGCAGCTTGGACAGGCCGCCCATTCGTAATGAAAAACTGTTTTTT; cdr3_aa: CASSLDRPPIRNEKLFF
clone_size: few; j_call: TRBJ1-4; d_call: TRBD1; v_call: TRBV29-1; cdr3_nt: TGCAGCGTAAACAGGGGGATGAATGAAAAACTGTTTTTT; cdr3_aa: CSVNRGMNEKLFF
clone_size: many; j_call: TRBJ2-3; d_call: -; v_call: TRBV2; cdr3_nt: TGTGCCAGCAGTTTTTCCGAGGGGCGGGTAGATACGCAGTATTTT; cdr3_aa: CASSFSEGRVDTQYF
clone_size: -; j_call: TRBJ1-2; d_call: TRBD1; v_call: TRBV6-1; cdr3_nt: TGTGCCAGCAGTGACCCGGGACAGGGGGGAGGGTACTATGGCTACACCTTC; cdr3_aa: CASSDPGQGGGYYGYTF
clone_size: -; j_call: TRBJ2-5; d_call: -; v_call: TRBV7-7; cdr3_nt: TGTGCTAGCAGCTTAGGAGGTGAAGGGGAGACCCAGTACTTC; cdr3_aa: CASSLGGEGETQYF
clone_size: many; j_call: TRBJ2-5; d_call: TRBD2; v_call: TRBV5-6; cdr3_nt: TGTGCCAGCAGCGATCCGGGACTAGCGTGGGAGACCCAGTACTTC; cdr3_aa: CASSDPGLAWETQYF
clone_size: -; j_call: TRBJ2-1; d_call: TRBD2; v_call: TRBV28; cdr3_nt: TGTGCCAGCAGTGTTAGCGGGAGCAATGAGCAGTTCTTC; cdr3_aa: CASSVSGSNEQFF
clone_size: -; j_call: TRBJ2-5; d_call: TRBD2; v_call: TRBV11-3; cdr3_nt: TGTGCCAGCAGCTTAAATCGTGCCGCGGGAGTTGGAGAGACCCAGTACTTC; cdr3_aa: CASSLNRAAGVGETQYF
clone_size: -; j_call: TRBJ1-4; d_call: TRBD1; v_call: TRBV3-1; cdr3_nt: TGTGCCAGCAGCCAACCGGGACAGGGCGCTAATGAAAAACTGTTTTTT; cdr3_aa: CASSQPGQGANEKLFF
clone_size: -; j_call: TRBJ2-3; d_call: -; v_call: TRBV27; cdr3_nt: TGTGCCAGCAGTTTATCTAGCGGAGGGCCTAGCACAGATACGCAGTATTTT; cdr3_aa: CASSLSSGGPSTDTQYF
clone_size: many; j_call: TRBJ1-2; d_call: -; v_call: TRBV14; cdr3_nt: TGTGCCAGCAGCCCCAGCACCCTTGGCTACACCTTC; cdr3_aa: CASSPSTLGYTF
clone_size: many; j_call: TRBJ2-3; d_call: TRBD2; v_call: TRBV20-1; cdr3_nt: TGCAGTGCTAGAGATCATGCCCTAGCGGGAAGCACAGATACGCAGTATTTT; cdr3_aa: CSARDHALAGSTDTQYF
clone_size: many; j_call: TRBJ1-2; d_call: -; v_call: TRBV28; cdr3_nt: TGTGCCAGCAGTTTAGGCCCCTTGGTGGGCTACACCTTC; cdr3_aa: CASSLGPLVGYTF
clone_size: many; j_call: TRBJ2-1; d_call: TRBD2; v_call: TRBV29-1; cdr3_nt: TGCAGCGTTGAACATTCGGCGGGAGTAGACAATGAGCAGTTCTTC; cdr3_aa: CSVEHSAGVDNEQFF
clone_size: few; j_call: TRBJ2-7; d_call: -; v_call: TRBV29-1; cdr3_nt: TGCAGCGTTGGGGGGGCAGGGCGCGAGCAGTACTTC; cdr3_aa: CSVGGAGREQYF
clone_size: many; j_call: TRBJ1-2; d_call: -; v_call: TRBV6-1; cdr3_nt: TGTGCCAGCAGCCGGGAGGGGAATGGCTACACCTTC; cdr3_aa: CASSREGNGYTF
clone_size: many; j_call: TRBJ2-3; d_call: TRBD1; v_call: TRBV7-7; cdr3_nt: TGTGCTAGCAGCCCGGGACAGCCCCCCACAGATACGCAGTATTTT; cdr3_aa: CASSPGQPPTDTQYF
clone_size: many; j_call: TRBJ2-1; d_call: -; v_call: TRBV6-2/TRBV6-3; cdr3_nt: TGTGCCAGCAGCCCCACGAGCAATGAGCAGTTCTTC; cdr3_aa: CASSPTSNEQFF
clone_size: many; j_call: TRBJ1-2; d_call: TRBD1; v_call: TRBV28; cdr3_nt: TGTGCCAGCACCGACAGGGACCATGGCTACACCTTC; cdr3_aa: CASTDRDHGYTF
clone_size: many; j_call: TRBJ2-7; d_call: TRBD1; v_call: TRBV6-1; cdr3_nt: TGTGCCAGCCGGGACAGGGGGTACGAGCAGTACTTC; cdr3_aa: CASRDRGYEQYF
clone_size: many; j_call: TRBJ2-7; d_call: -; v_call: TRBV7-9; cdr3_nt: TGTGCCAGCAGCTCCTCATTAAGCGGACCGCCTGGCTACGAGCAGTACTTC; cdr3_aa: CASSSSLSGPPGYEQYF
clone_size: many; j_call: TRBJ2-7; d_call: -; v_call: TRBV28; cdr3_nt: TGTGCCAGCAGTTTCCTACAGTCTTTAGGGGCCAACGAGCAGTACTTC; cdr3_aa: CASSFLQSLGANEQYF
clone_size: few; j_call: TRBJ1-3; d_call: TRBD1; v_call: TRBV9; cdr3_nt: TGTGCCAGCGGACGACAGGGCCCTCTTGCTGGAAACACCATATATTTT; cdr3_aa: CASGRQGPLAGNTIYF
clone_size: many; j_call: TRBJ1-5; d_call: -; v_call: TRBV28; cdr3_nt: TGTGCCAGCAGTTTATTAGTGGGGGGCCTTCAGCCCCAGCATTTT; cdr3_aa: CASSLLVGGLQPQHF
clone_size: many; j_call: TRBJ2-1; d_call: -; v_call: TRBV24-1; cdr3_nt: TGTGCCACCAGTGGACCGGCGATTATCGATGAGCAGTTCTTC; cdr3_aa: CATSGPAIIDEQFF
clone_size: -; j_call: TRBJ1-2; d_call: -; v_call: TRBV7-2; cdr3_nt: TGTGCCAGCAGTTTTTTCTATGGCTACACCTTC; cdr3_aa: CASSFFYGYTF
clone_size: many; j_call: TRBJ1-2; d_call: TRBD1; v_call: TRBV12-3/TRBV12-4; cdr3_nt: TGTGCCAGCAGTCACAGGGGGTTTGGCTATGGCTACACCTTC; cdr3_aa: CASSHRGFGYGYTF
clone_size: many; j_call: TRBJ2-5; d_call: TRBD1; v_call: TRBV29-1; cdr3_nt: TGCAGCGTTGAAACAGGGGGCGCAGAGACCCAGTACTTC; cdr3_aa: CSVETGGAETQYF
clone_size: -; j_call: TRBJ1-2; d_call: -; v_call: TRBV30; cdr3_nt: TGTGCCTGGATACTTGTACGGGGATGGCGGTATGGCTACACCTTC; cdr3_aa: CAWILVRGWRYGYTF
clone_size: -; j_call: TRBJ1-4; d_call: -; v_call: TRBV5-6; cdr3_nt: TGTGCCAGCAGCGACACGGGAGCAACTAATGAAAAACTGTTTTTT; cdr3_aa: CASSDTGATNEKLFF
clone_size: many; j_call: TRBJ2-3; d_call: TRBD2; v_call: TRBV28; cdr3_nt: TGTGCCAGCAGTTTAGGCCTCACTAGCGGGAGGAGCACAGATACGCAGTATTTT; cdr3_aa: CASSLGLTSGRSTDTQYF
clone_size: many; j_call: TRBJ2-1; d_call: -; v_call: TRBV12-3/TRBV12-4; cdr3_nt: TGTGCCAGCAGTTTTGGCGGAACCATGCACAATGAGCAGTTCTTC; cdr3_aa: CASSFGGTMHNEQFF
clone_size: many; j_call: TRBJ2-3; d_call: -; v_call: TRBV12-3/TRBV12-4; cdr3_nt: TGTGCCAGCAGTTTATTTAGGCTAGCTGGGGATACGCAGTATTTT; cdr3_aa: CASSLFRLAGDTQYF
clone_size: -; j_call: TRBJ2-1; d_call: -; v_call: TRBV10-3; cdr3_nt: TGTGCCATCAGTCAGTCCCCCTCCGAGGGGACGCAGTTCTTC; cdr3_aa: CAISQSPSEGTQFF
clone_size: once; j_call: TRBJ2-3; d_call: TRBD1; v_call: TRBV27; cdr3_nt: TGTGCCAGCAGTGACGGGACAGGGGGACGGGATACGCAGTATTTT; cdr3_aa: CASSDGTGGRDTQYF